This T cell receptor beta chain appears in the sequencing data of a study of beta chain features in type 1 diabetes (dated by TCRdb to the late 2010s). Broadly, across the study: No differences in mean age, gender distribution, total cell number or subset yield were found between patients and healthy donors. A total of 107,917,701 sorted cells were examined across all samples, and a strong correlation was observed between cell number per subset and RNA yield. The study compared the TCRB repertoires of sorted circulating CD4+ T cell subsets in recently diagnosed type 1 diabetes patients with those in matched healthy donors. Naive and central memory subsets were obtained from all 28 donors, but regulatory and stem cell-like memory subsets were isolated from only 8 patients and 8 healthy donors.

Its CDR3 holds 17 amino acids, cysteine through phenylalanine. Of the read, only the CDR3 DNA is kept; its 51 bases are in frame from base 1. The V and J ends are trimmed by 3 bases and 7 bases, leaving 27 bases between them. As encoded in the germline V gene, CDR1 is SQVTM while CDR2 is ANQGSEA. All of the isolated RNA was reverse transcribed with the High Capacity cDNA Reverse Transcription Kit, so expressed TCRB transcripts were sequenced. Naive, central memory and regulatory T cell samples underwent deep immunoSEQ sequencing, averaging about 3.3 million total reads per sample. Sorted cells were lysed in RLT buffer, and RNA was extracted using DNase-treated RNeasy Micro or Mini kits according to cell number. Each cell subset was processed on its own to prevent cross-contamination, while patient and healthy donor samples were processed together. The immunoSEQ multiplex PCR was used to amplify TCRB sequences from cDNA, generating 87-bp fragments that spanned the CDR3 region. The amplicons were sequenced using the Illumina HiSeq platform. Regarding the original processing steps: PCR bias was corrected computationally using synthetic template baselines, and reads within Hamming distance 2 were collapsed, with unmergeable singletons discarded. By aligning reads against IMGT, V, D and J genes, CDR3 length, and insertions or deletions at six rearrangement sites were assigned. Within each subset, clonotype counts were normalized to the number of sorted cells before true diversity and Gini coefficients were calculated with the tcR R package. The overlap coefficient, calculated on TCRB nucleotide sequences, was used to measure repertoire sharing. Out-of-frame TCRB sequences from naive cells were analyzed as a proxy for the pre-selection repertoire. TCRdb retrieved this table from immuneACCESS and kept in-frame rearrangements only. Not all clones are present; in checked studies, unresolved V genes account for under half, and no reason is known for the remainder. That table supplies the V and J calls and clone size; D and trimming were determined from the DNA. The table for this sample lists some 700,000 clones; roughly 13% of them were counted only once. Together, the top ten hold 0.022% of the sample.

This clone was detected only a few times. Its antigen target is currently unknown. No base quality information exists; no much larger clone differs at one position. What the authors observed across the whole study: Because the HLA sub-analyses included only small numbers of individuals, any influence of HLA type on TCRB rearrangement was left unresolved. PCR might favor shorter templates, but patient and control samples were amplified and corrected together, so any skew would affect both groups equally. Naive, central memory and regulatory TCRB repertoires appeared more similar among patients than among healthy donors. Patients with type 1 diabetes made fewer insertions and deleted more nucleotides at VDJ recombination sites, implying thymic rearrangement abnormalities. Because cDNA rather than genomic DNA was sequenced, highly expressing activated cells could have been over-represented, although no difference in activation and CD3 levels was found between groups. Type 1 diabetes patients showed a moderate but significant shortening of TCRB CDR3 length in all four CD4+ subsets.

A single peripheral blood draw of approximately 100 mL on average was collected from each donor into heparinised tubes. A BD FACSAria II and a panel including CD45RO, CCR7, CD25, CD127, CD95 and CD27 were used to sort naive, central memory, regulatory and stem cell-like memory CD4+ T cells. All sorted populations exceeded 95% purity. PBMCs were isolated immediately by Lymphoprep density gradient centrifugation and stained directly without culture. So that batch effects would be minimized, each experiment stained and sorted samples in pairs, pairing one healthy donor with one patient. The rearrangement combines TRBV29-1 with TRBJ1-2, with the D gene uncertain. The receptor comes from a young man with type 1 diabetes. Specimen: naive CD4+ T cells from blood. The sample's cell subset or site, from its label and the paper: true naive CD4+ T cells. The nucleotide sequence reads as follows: TGCAGCGTTGACGCGCCCCCGGGCGCTAACCTCGGCGGTGGCTACACCTTC. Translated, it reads CSVDAPPGANLGGGYTF.